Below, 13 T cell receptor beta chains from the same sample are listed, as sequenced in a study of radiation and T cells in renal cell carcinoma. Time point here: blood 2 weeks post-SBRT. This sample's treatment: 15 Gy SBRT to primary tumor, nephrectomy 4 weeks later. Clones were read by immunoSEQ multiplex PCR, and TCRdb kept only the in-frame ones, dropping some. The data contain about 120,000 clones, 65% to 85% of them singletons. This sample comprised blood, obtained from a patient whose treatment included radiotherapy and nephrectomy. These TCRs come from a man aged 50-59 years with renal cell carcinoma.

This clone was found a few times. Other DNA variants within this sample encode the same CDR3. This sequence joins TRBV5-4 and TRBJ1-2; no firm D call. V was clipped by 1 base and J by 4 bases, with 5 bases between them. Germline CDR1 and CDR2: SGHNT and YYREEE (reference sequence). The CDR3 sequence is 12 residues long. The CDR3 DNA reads TGTGCCAGCAGCTTGACAGCCTATGGCTACACCTTC. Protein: CASSLTAYGYTF.

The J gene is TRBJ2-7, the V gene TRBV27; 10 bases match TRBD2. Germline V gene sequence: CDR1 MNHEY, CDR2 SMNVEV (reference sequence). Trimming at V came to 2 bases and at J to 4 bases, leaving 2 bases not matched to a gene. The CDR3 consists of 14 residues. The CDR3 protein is CASSLPGLAYEQYF. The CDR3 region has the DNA TGTGCCAGCAGTTTACCGGGACTAGCGTACGAGCAGTACTTC.

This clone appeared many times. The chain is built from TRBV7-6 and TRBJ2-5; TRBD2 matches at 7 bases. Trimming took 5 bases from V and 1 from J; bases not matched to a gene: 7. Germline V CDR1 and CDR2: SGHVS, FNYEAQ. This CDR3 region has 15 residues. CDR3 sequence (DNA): TGTGCCAGCAGCCCCGGACTAGATCCCCAAGAGACCCAGTACTTC. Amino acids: CASSPGLDPQETQYF.

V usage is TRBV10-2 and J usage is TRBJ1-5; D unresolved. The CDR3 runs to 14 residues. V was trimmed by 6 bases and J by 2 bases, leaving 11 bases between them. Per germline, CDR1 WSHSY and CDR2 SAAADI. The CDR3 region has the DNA TGCGCCAGCAGCCGGAGGGCCCGCAATCAGCCCCAGCATTTT. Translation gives CASSRRARNQPQHF.

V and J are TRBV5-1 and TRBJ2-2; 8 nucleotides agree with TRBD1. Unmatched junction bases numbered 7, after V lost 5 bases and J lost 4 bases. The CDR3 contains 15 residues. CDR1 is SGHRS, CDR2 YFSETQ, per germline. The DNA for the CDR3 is TGCGCCAGCAGGTCCTCAACAGGGGGCACCGGGGAGCTGTTTTTT. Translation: CASRSSTGGTGELFF.

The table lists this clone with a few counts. The CDR3 loop is CASSGEWTPSNQPQHF. The CDR3 DNA reads as TGTGCCAGCAGTGGAGAATGGACACCAAGCAATCAGCCCCAGCATTTT. The chain joins TRBV6-1 to TRBJ1-5; a weak D match, TRBD1 (5 bases). The CDR3 spans 16 residues. V gave up 4 bases and J gave up 1 base, with 14 bases separating them. Germline V gene sequence: CDR1 MNHNS, CDR2 SASEGT.

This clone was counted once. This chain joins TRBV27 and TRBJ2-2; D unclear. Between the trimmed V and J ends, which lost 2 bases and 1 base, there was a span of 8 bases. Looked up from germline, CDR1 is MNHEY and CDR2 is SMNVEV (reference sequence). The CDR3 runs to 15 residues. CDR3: CASSLRLGNTGELFF. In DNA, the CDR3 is TGTGCCAGCAGTTTAAGGTTAGGGAACACCGGGGAGCTGTTTTTT.

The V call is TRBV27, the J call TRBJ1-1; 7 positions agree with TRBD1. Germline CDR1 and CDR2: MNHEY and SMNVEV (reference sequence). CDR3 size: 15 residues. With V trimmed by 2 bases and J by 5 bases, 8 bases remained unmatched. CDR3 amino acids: CASSLGKTGETEAFF. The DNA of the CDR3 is TGTGCCAGCAGTTTAGGGAAAACAGGGGAAACTGAAGCTTTCTTT.

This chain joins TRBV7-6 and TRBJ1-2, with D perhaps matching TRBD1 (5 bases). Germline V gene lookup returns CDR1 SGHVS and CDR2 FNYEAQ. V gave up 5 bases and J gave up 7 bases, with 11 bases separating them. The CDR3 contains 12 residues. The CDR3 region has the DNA TGTGCCAGCAGCCGGGACTTGGTTGGCTACACCTTC. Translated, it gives CASSRDLVGYTF.

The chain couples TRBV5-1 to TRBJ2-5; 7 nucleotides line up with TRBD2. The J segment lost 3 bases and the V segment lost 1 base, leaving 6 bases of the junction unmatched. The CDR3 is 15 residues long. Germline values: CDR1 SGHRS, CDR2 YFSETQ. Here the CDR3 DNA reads TGCGCCAGCAGCTTGTATGGAACTAGCGAAGAGACCCAGTACTTC. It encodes CASSLYGTSEETQYF. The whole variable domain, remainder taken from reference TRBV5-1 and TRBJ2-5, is KAGVTQTPRYLIKTRGQQVTLSCSPISGHRSVSWYQQTPGQGLQFLFEYFSETQRNKGNFPGRFSGRQFSNSRSEMNVSTLELGDSALYLCASSLYGTSEETQYFGPGTRLLVL.

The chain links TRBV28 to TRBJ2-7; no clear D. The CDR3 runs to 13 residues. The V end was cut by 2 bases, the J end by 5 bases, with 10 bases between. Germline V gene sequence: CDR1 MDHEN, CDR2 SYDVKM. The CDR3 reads CASSLPGTDEQYF. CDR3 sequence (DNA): TGTGCCAGCAGTTTACCAGGCACGGACGAGCAGTACTTC.

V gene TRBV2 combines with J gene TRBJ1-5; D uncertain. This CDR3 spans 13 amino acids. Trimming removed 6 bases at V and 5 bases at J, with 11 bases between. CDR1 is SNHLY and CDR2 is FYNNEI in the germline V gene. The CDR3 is CASRSEDHQPQHF. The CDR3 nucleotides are TGTGCCAGCAGGTCCGAAGATCATCAGCCCCAGCATTTT.

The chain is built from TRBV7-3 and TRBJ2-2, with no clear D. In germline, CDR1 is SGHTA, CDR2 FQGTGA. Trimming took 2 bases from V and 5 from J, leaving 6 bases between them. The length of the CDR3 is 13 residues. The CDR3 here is CASSLLGTGELFF. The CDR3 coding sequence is TGTGCCAGCAGCTTATTAGGGACCGGGGAGCTGTTTTTT.